This TCR beta chain appears in the sequencing data of a study of T cells in tumors after PD-1 blockade. Study-wide background: Each patient got pembrolizumab 200 mg every 3 weeks or cemiplimab 350 mg every 2 weeks. Blood samples averaged 113,528 templates (range about 21,000-260,000) and 36,536 unique clonotypes. During anti-PD-1 treatment, some patients continued daily vismodegib 150 mg.

Details on this clone: Antigen specificity is unknown.

The germline gives CDR1 SEHNR, CDR2 FQNEAQ (reference sequence). V trimming: 2 bases; J trimming: 1 base; junction bases outside the gene matches: 10. This CDR3 region has 18 residues. Study-wide results and limits: Some novel exhausted tumor clones appeared in pre-treatment blood, suggesting peripheral recruitment.

The protocol was immunoSEQ multiplex PCR, while the TCRdb copy is restricted to in-frame clones and leaves out a portion. The sample has about 59,000 clones; just under 80% are singletons. The specimen was PBMCs, collected before anti-PD-1 treatment. V and J are TRBV7-9 and TRBJ1-3; 8 bases match TRBD1. The sequence came from a human donor with basal cell carcinoma. The CDR3 coding sequence is TGTGCCAGCAGCTTATGGACAGGGTTTACTCTTTCTGGAAACACCATATATTTT. Translating it yields CASSLWTGFTLSGNTIYF. Full variable domain (missing parts from reference TRBV7-9 and TRBJ1-3): DTGVSQNPRHKITKRGQNVTFRCDPISEHNRLYWYRQTLGQGPEFLTYFQNEAQLEKSRLLSDRFSAERPKGSFSTLEIQRTEQGDSAMYLCASSLWTGFTLSGNTIYFGEGSWLTVV.